This is a list of T cell receptor beta chains from one sample in a study of radiotherapy plus CTLA-4 blockade in lung cancer. Repertoires were generated with immunoSEQ multiplex PCR, while TCRdb's copy carries only in-frame clones and drops some. The sample has about 98,000 clones, around 86% seen once. Material: peripheral blood, obtained from a patient treated with radiotherapy plus ipilimumab. These receptors came from a human donor with non-small cell lung cancer who had a partial response to radiotherapy plus ipilimumab. The CDR3 runs from the conserved cysteine through the conserved F or W. Each record gives: D gene, V gene, clone size, J gene, CDR3 protein, CDR3 DNA. A D gene is named only where the DNA matches it firmly. Where a row states a size, it is once, few, many or the class of an expanded clone; other rows omit it.

.	TRBV2	.	TRBJ2-3	CASSGRGDTQYF	TGTGCCAGCAGTGGTCGCGGGGATACGCAGTATTTT
TRBD1	TRBV6-5	.	TRBJ2-7	CASGQGVSYEQYF	TGTGCCAGCGGACAGGGGGTCTCCTACGAGCAGTACTTC
TRBD1	TRBV27	.	TRBJ1-4	CASKAPTTGGGEKLFF	TGTGCCAGCAAAGCCCCTACGACAGGGGGAGGAGAAAAACTGTTTTTT
TRBD2	TRBV7-8	few	TRBJ2-1	CASSSMTSGRDNEQFF	TGTGCCAGCAGCTCTATGACTAGCGGGAGGGACAATGAGCAGTTCTTC
TRBD1	TRBV28	.	TRBJ1-5	CASSTRPGRGHRQPQHF	TGTGCCAGCAGTACCCGTCCCGGCAGGGGGCATAGGCAGCCCCAGCATTTT
TRBD1	TRBV19	.	TRBJ2-2	CATLDRGNTGELFF	TGTGCCACCCTCGACAGGGGCAACACCGGGGAGCTGTTTTTT
.	TRBV18	.	TRBJ2-5	CASSPFEGTQETQYF	TGTGCCAGCTCACCGTTTGAGGGTACTCAAGAGACCCAGTACTTC
.	TRBV5-1	once	TRBJ2-5	CASSLVAGPQETQYF	TGCGCCAGCAGCTTGGTGGCAGGGCCCCAAGAGACCCAGTACTTC
TRBD1	TRBV27	.	TRBJ1-1	CASKKGRGRGGTEAFF	TGTGCCAGCAAAAAAGGAAGGGGGCGAGGAGGCACTGAAGCTTTCTTT
.	TRBV4-1	.	TRBJ1-1	CASSPTGNTEAFF	TGCGCCAGCAGCCCAACAGGGAACACTGAAGCTTTCTTT
TRBD1	TRBV5-8	.	TRBJ1-2	CASSLGTGVGYTF	TGTGCCAGCAGCTTGGGGACAGGGGTTGGCTACACCTTC
TRBD1	TRBV5-1	.	TRBJ1-1	CASSLTGTGGNTEAFF	TGCGCCAGCAGCTTAACCGGGACAGGGGGGAACACTGAAGCTTTCTTT
TRBD2	TRBV7-2	.	TRBJ2-2	CASSYSLGLRGSRELFF	TGTGCCAGCAGCTACTCCCTGGGGCTCCGCGGGAGTCGGGAGCTGTTTTTT
.	TRBV7-9	.	TRBJ2-4	CASSLDGLAFAKNIQYF	TGTGCCAGCAGCTTAGATGGGCTAGCGTTCGCCAAAAACATTCAGTACTTC
TRBD2	TRBV11-3	.	TRBJ2-5	CASSSTSGVQETQYF	TGTGCCAGCAGCTCGACTAGCGGGGTCCAAGAGACCCAGTACTTC
.	TRBV5-1	.	TRBJ2-7	CASSPREASYEQYF	TGCGCCAGCAGCCCCCGTGAGGCTTCCTACGAGCAGTACTTC
TRBD2	TRBV10-1	.	TRBJ2-3	CASSEWTSADTQYF	TGCGCCAGCAGTGAGTGGACTAGCGCGGATACGCAGTATTTT
TRBD2	TRBV5-6	.	TRBJ2-3	CASSPPGGASPDTQYF	TGTGCCAGCAGCCCTCCGGGGGGGGCTTCCCCAGATACGCAGTATTTT
TRBD1	TRBV11-1	few	TRBJ1-2	CASSDAGTGTDYGYTF	TGTGCCAGCAGCGACGCCGGGACAGGGACGGACTATGGCTACACCTTC
TRBD1	TRBV5-6	.	TRBJ1-2	CASSLVQGERGYTF	TGTGCCAGCAGCTTGGTACAGGGGGAAAGGGGCTACACCTTC
.	TRBV19	.	TRBJ2-3	CASSKQGYGTDTQYF	TGTGCCAGTAGTAAGCAGGGCTATGGCACAGATACGCAGTATTTT
TRBD1	TRBV4-1	.	TRBJ2-7	CASSQEFGTGREQYF	TGCGCCAGCAGCCAAGAATTTGGGACAGGGCGGGAGCAGTACTTC
.	TRBV6-5	.	TRBJ2-7	CASSPYGSGSYEQYF	TGTGCCAGCAGCCCCTATGGGAGCGGGTCCTACGAGCAGTACTTC
TRBD1	TRBV9	once	TRBJ2-3	CASSVETGADTQYF	TGTGCCAGCAGCGTAGAAACAGGGGCAGATACGCAGTATTTT
TRBD1	TRBV9	.	TRBJ2-5	CASSSRQGETQYF	TGTGCCAGCAGCTCTCGACAGGGAGAGACCCAGTACTTC
.	TRBV19	.	TRBJ2-7	CASSSGANRYEQYF	TGTGCCAGTAGTTCAGGGGCGAATCGGTACGAGCAGTACTTC
TRBD1	TRBV7-7	.	TRBJ2-7	CASSFHVDRGDYQNGYEQYF	TGTGCCAGCAGCTTCCACGTGGACAGGGGAGACTACCAGAACGGCTACGAGCAGTACTTC
TRBD2	TRBV9	.	TRBJ2-2	CASSATSGSGGGELFF	TGTGCCAGCAGCGCCACTAGCGGGAGCGGTGGCGGGGAGCTGTTTTTT
.	TRBV27	.	TRBJ2-5	CASSSRQTEETQYF	TGTGCCAGCAGTTCCCGACAGACAGAAGAGACCCAGTACTTC
TRBD1	TRBV28	.	TRBJ1-5	CASKGGQAGGNQPQHF	TGTGCCAGCAAAGGGGGCCAGGCCGGGGGCAATCAGCCCCAGCATTTT
TRBD2	TRBV6-6	few	TRBJ2-1	CASSSSGRDNEQFF	TGTGCCAGCAGTTCAAGCGGGAGGGACAATGAGCAGTTCTTC
.	TRBV2	.	TRBJ1-1	CASHSGVGTEAFF	TGTGCCAGTCATTCAGGGGTTGGGACTGAAGCTTTCTTT
.	TRBV11-3	.	TRBJ2-7	CASSLETTYEQYF	TGTGCCAGCAGCTTAGAGACTACCTACGAGCAGTACTTC
TRBD2	TRBV14	.	TRBJ2-3	CASSRLAGVSDTQYF	TGTGCCAGCAGCCGTCTGGCGGGAGTCTCAGATACGCAGTATTTT
.	TRBV7-3	.	TRBJ1-1	CASSLVGDTEAFF	TGTGCCAGCAGCTTAGTAGGAGACACTGAAGCTTTCTTT
TRBD2	TRBV28	.	TRBJ2-1	CASSSRTSGRASIYNEQFF	TGTGCCAGCAGTTCTCGGACTAGCGGGAGGGCCTCGATCTACAATGAGCAGTTCTTC
.	TRBV10-2	.	TRBJ2-2	CASSESGTGELFF	TGCGCCAGCAGTGAGTCCGGCACCGGGGAGCTGTTTTTT
TRBD2	TRBV6-5	.	TRBJ2-5	CASNPSGRGETQYF	TGTGCCAGCAATCCCTCGGGGAGGGGAGAGACCCAGTACTTC
.	TRBV6-6	.	TRBJ2-5	CASSPGGREPETQYF	TGTGCCAGCAGTCCCGGGGGGCGGGAGCCTGAGACCCAGTACTTC
.	TRBV20-1	.	TRBJ1-2	CSASAGEGYTF	TGCAGTGCTAGCGCAGGGGAAGGCTACACCTTC
.	TRBV7-9	.	TRBJ2-5	CASRPGSTETQYF	TGTGCCAGCAGACCCGGGTCTACAGAGACCCAGTACTTC